This T cell receptor beta chain was captured in a study of T-cell reconstitution after alpha-beta-depleted transplantation in children. CDR1 and CDR2 (germline): MNHNS, SASEGT. This CDR3 region has 15 residues. The V gene end was trimmed by 8 bases and the J gene end by 3 bases; junction bases not matched to a gene: 9. This clonotype was recorded at least ten times. Unique molecular identifiers featured in how the TCRbeta library was prepared. TCRdb reprocessed the PCR reads with MiXCR, giving one entry per CDR3 protein. The repertoire holds about 350,000 distinct CDR3 sequences, with 13% as singletons.

The genes are TRBV6-1 and TRBJ2-2; 7 nucleotides align to TRBD1. This clonotype originated in a human donor who donated a stem cell graft to a child with Fanconi anemia. The input for sequencing was PBMCs, taken from the stem cell graft. CDR3 residues: CASGRQGRDTGELFF. The CDR3 DNA follows: TGTGCCAGCGGCCGACAGGGTAGGGACACCGGGGAGCTGTTTTTT.